Below are 19 T cell receptor beta chains sequenced from a single sample in a study of regulatory T cells in long-lasting Graves disease. As for time point: persistent/refractory GD, antithyroid drugs over 5 years with positive TRAb. From RNA extracted from PBMCs, the TCR library was made. Construction of the TCR beta libraries employed iRepertoire HTBI primers in conjunction with Arm-PCR of CDR3 regions. From the multiplex PCR reads, TCRdb called clonotypes with MiXCR, one entry per CDR3 protein. Of around 460,000 distinct CDR3 sequences detected, about 22% appear once; the ten largest clones hold under 15%. Sequenced material: peripheral blood mononuclear cells (PBMCs), taken when the disease was refractory, from a patient treated with antithyroid drugs. These receptors came from a female donor with Graves disease.

Remarks on this clonotype: A read error may explain this, as a much larger clone is one base away. The chain recombines TRBV11-2 with TRBJ1-2; D is uncertain. This CDR3 spans 15 amino acids. CDR1 is SGHAT, CDR2 FQNNGV, per germline. The CDR3 is CVSSLGKPRDYGYTF. As DNA, the CDR3 is TGTGTCAGCAGCTTGGGAAAGCCAAGGGACTATGGCTACACCTTC.

Ten or more counts support this clonotype. J is TRBJ2-7 and V is TRBV6-2 or TRBV6-3; 7 nucleotides line up with TRBD2. The V gene end was trimmed by 2 bases and the J gene end by 4 bases; junction bases not matched to a gene: 5. Germline V gene data show CDR1 as MNHEY and CDR2 as SVGEGT. This CDR3 is built from 14 residues. DNA for the CDR3: TGTGCCAGCAGTTACAGCGGGACCGTTTACGAGCAGTACTTC. Amino acid sequence: CASSYSGTVYEQYF.

A note on this clonotype: With a much larger clone just one base away, this may be a read error. This likely comes from a read error, as the CDR3 has no conserved phenylalanine or tryptophan at its end. The chain carries TRBV6-1 and TRBJ1-4; D is ambiguous. The CDR3 has 15 amino acids. V was shortened by 8 bases and J by 7 bases, with 20 bases between the two germline ends. Germline V gene sequence: CDR1 MNHNS, CDR2 SASEGT. The CDR3 sequence is CASSPNSAVAEKLFS. The DNA of the CDR3 is TGTGCCAGCTCACCGAACAGCGCGGTAGCTGAAAAACTGTTTTCT.

This clonotype was counted ten times or more. The chain links TRBV3-1 to TRBJ2-7; the D is unclear. This CDR3 has 13 amino acids. From germline, CDR1 is LGHDT and CDR2 YNNKEL (reference sequence). V lost 3 bases and J lost 2, with 8 bases in between. CDR3 sequence (DNA): TGTGCCAGCAGCCAGGCCGGACCCTACGAGCAGTACTTC. It codes for CASSQAGPYEQYF.

The chain employs TRBV9 and TRBJ2-7, with D possibly called TRBD1 or TRBD2 (5 bases each). V was clipped by 4 bases and J by 5 bases, with 13 bases between them. The CDR3 is 13 residues long. CDR1 and CDR2 (germline): SGDLS, YYNGEE. The CDR3 loop reads CASSMGLGDEQYF. The CDR3 DNA sequence: TGTGCCAGCAGCATGGGTCTGGGGGACGAGCAGTACTTC.

The table lists this clonotype with a few counts. The chain carries TRBV6-1 and TRBJ1-1, with 11 bases identical to TRBD1. Trimming at V came to 6 bases and at J to 2 bases, leaving 11 bases not matched to a gene. The germline V gene has CDR1 MNHNS and CDR2 SASEGT. The length of the CDR3 is 17 residues. The CDR3 coding sequence is TGTGCCAGCAGGACGGACAGGGGGCTCACCTTCAACACTGAAGCTTTCTTT. Protein product: CASRTDRGLTFNTEAFF.

This chain links TRBV24-1 with TRBJ1-1; D gene ambiguous. Germline values: CDR1 KGHDR, CDR2 SFDVKD. V was pared by 5 bases and J by 10 bases, with 10 bases between. The length of the CDR3 is 11 residues. The CDR3 sequence is CATSGGRGAFF. CDR3 nucleotides: TGTGCCACCAGTGGCGGGCGCGGAGCTTTCTTT.

Ten or more counts support this clonotype. The chain joins TRBV7-2 to TRBJ1-2; 7 positions agree with TRBD1. The CDR3 contains 16 residues. Trimming cost V 4 bases and J 3 bases; bases outside gene matches: 11. Germline lookup yields CDR1 SGHTA and CDR2 FQGNSA. For the CDR3, the DNA is TGTGCCAGCAGCTACGGACAGGCCTCGTCGGACTATGGCTACACCTTC. Its protein is CASSYGQASSDYGYTF.

This clonotype has just a few counts. For the CDR3, the DNA is TGCAGTGCTAGAAGTCGTGGGGGGGCCTACGAGCAGTACTTC. This codes for CSARSRGGAYEQYF. This rearrangement joins TRBV20-1 to TRBJ2-7; the match to TRBD2 covers 7 bases. With 2 bases clipped from V and 2 bases from J, the junction kept 6 bases outside the gene matches. Germline V gene data show CDR1 as DFQATT and CDR2 as SNEGSKA (reference sequence). The CDR3 is made up of 14 amino acids.

This clonotype was observed a few times. This chain links TRBV4-2 with TRBJ1-4; D perhaps matches TRBD1 (5 bases). From germline, CDR1 is LGHNA and CDR2 YNFKEQ. The CDR3 runs 15 residues. Trimming took 2 bases from V and 0 from J, leaving 7 bases between them. The CDR3 DNA follows: TGTGCCAGCAGCCAACCGGGACCAACTAATGAAAAACTGTTTTTT. It is translated as CASSQPGPTNEKLFF.

This clonotype was seen many times. This chain uses TRBV2 with TRBJ1-4; D is possibly TRBD1 (5 bases). The V end was cut by 6 bases, the J end by 7 bases, with 12 bases between. The CDR3 runs to 13 residues. In germline, CDR1 is SNHLY, CDR2 FYNNEI. The CDR3 sequence is CASREDTTEKLFF. The CDR3 bases are TGTGCCAGCAGAGAGGACACCACTGAAAAACTGTTTTTT.

In its sample, this clonotype was seen once. In this CDR3 the conserved last residue, phenylalanine or tryptophan, is missing, so a read error is likely. This rearrangement joins TRBV19 to TRBJ2-7; possibly TRBD2 for D (6 bases). In germline, CDR1 is LNHDA, CDR2 SQIVND (reference sequence). The CDR3 loop spans 14 amino acids. The V gene lost 3 bases and the J gene lost 5 bases, with 14 bases spanning the gap. The CDR3 spells CASSIPGVANEQYS. For the CDR3, the DNA is TGTGCCAGTAGTATTCCGGGAGTAGCCAACGAGCAGTACTCC.

Concerning this clonotype: Germline and junction disagree at one end, which may indicate a read error. CDR3 loop: CASSYSYDSSQKLLF. The CDR3 DNA sequence: TGTGCCAGCAGTTACTCGTACGACAGTTCGCAAAAACTGCTTTTT. The chain has TRBV6-5 and TRBJ1-4; weak D call: TRBD1 (5 bases). From germline, CDR1 is MNHEY and CDR2 SVGAGI. This CDR3 is built from 15 residues.

The chain combines TRBV30 with TRBJ2-1; D is possibly TRBD2 (6 bases). V was clipped by 0 bases and J by 12 bases, with 12 bases between them. CDR3 size: 12 residues. Germline loops: CDR1 GTSNPN, CDR2 SVGIG (reference sequence). CDR3 region: CAWSVGWGGQFF. The DNA of the CDR3 is TGTGCCTGGAGTGTGGGATGGGGAGGGCAGTTCTTC. Complete variable domain (other parts from reference TRBV30 and TRBJ2-1): SQTIHQWPATLVQPVGSPLSLECTVEGTSNPNLYWYRQAAGRGLQLLFYSVGIGQISSEVPQNLSASRPQDRQFILSSKKLLLSDSGFYLCAWSVGWGGQFFGPGTRLTVL.

With respect to this clonotype: A much larger clone lies one base from this, so it may be a read error. The gene calls are TRBV15 and TRBJ1-2; perhaps TRBD1 as D (5 bases). V lost 4 bases, J lost 1 base, and 19 bases lay in between. The CDR3 spans 17 residues. Germline CDR1 and CDR2: LNHNV and YYDKDF (reference sequence). The CDR3, as DNA: TGTGCCACCAGCAAAGCCGGGGAGGGGTGGCTTAACTATGGCTACACCTTC. Translated, it gives CATSKAGEGWLNYGYTF.

The sample holds a few counts of this clonotype. This sequence joins TRBV5-1 and TRBJ2-7, with 9 positions matching TRBD1. J lost 4 bases, V lost 0 bases, and 5 bases had no gene match. Per germline, CDR1 SGHRS and CDR2 YFSETQ. This CDR3 region has 15 residues. CDR3 sequence: CASSLEGQGPYEQYF. The CDR3 region has the DNA TGCGCCAGCAGCTTGGAGGGACAGGGTCCTTACGAGCAGTACTTC.

J is TRBJ2-2 and V is TRBV24-1; 10 nucleotides match TRBD2. From germline, CDR1 is KGHDR and CDR2 SFDVKD. Germline trimming cut 7 bases from V and 6 bases from J; bases unmatched to any gene: 7. The CDR3 is made up of 15 amino acids. The CDR3 here is CATRAGGPYPGELFF. The CDR3 coding sequence is TGTGCCACCAGAGCGGGGGGGCCGTACCCCGGGGAGCTGTTTTTT.

This clonotype was counted ten times or more. This chain links TRBV6-2 or TRBV6-3 with TRBJ1-5; maybe TRBD1 (5 bases). Trimming took 5 bases from V and 4 from J, leaving 15 bases between them. The CDR3 has 15 residues. Germline V gene sequence: CDR1 MNHEY, CDR2 SVGEGT. CDR3 amino acids: CASSGRDPLNQPQHF. The CDR3 DNA reads as TGTGCCAGCAGTGGCAGGGATCCCTTAAATCAGCCCCAGCATTTT.

This clonotype has a handful of counts. V usage is TRBV4-1 and J usage is TRBJ1-2; D might be TRBD1 (5 bases). The CDR3 consists of 15 residues. V was shortened by 1 base and J by 5 bases, with 14 bases between the two germline ends. Germline values: CDR1 MGHRA, CDR2 YSYEKL. The CDR3 coding sequence is TGCGCCAGCAGCCAAGGGGGGAGGGGAATATATGGCTACACCTTC. As protein: CASSQGGRGIYGYTF.